One sample yielded the 20 T cell receptor beta chains listed below, sequenced in a study of shared clonotypes between healthy human individuals. The repertoire was sequenced with immunoSEQ multiplex PCR; TCRdb's copy has only in-frame clones and lacks some. The sample records fewer than 700,000 clones, about 95% being singletons. CD45RO-negative CD8 cells positively selected for CCR7 made up the naive population, which excluded terminally differentiated effector memory CD45RA+ cells. Material: naive CD8+ T cells sorted from blood. The receptor source for this set is a woman aged 25 to 39 in good health.

V usage is TRBV30 and J usage is TRBJ2-3; D ambiguous. CDR3 length equals 14 residues. From germline, CDR1 is GTSNPN and CDR2 SVGIG (reference sequence). The germline V and J ends were trimmed by 2 bases and 0 bases, with 9 bases remaining between them. In nucleotides, the CDR3 is TGTGCCTGGAGTATAAGCGAAAGCACAGATACGCAGTATTTT. Translation: CAWSISESTDTQYF.

This clone came up once. This chain links TRBV4-1 with TRBJ2-2, with 7 bases matching TRBD2. CDR3 length equals 15 residues. With V trimmed by 1 base and J by 2 bases, 1 base remained unmatched. Germline V CDR1 and CDR2: MGHRA, YSYEKL. In DNA, the CDR3 is TGCGCCAGCAGCCAAGGCGGGAGAAACACCGGGGAGCTGTTTTTT. Amino acid sequence: CASSQGGRNTGELFF.

The chain employs TRBV27 and TRBJ2-1; weak D call: TRBD2 (5 bases). CDR1 and CDR2 from the germline V gene are MNHEY and SMNVEV (reference sequence). This CDR3 has 14 amino acids. Trimming left V 2 bases short and J 6 bases short, with 11 bases between. DNA for the CDR3: TGTGCCAGCAGTTTAACGGGATTGGGCAATGAGCAGTTCTTC. This translates into CASSLTGLGNEQFF.

This chain uses TRBV27 with TRBJ2-7; D gene uncertain. Trimming removed 0 bases from V and 5 bases from J, with 14 bases in between. CDR1 and CDR2 from the germline V gene are MNHEY and SMNVEV (reference sequence). The CDR3 sequence is 15 residues long. DNA for the CDR3: TGTGCCAGCAGTTTATCTCCTAGAAATAGAGACGAGCAGTACTTC. Its translation: CASSLSPRNRDEQYF.

The chain carries TRBV6-6 and TRBJ1-1; the D is unclear. The CDR3 consists of 15 residues. Germline assignment: CDR1 MNHNY and CDR2 SVGAGI (reference sequence). The V end lost 1 base, the J end lost 1 base, and 10 bases lay between the germline ends. This CDR3 reads CASSYLGVENTEAFF. CDR3 DNA: TGTGCCAGCAGTTACTTAGGCGTAGAGAACACTGAAGCTTTCTTT.

The chain uses TRBV21-1 and TRBJ2-7; the DNA was not used to check the table's D call, TRBD1. TRBV21-1 is labeled a pseudogene. The CDR3 runs to 12 residues. This CDR3 reads CARKTATYEQYF. The CDR3 coding sequence is TGTGCCAGAAAGACAGCAACCTACGAGCAGTACTTC.

The chain employs TRBV28 and TRBJ1-4; D is unresolved. CDR1 and CDR2 (germline): MDHEN, SYDVKM. With 7 bases removed from V and 3 bases from J, the gap between germline ends came to 15 bases. This CDR3 spans 15 amino acids. The CDR3 bases are TGTGCCAGCACTCTAGGAACGGGTTCTAATGAAAAACTGTTTTTT. Translation: CASTLGTGSNEKLFF.

The J gene is TRBJ1-1, the V gene TRBV18; unclear D gene. CDR1 and CDR2 (germline): KGHSH, LQKENI. The CDR3 is 12 amino acids. The ends were cut back, 6 bases at V and 4 bases at J, with 9 bases in the middle. The CDR3 nucleotides read TGTGCCAGCTCGATCCGGAGCACTGAAGCTTTCTTT. Amino acid sequence: CASSIRSTEAFF.

The gene calls are TRBV10-3 and TRBJ2-7; 9 bases fit TRBD1. Germline assignment: CDR1 ENHRY and CDR2 SYGVKD. The V and J ends lost 10 bases and 7 bases, in that order; junction bases with no gene match: 23. The CDR3 has 17 residues. CDR3 amino acids: CATAGTRLRDRDREQYF. CDR3 DNA sequence: TGTGCCACCGCAGGCACCCGACTCCGGGACAGGGATCGAGAGCAGTACTTC.

Notes on this clone: Other DNA sequences from this sample encode an identical CDR3 as well. The CDR3 DNA sequence: TGTGCCAGCAGTTTTAGTACCGGGGAGCTGTTTTTT. Residues: CASSFSTGELFF. The chain combines TRBV27 with TRBJ2-2; D unclear. Germline CDR1 MNHEY, CDR2 SMNVEV (reference sequence). V was shortened by 3 bases and J by 5 bases, with 4 bases between the two germline ends. This CDR3 contains 12 residues.

The chain is built from TRBV6-6 and TRBJ2-3, with D perhaps TRBD2 (6 bases). The CDR3 has 15 residues. The germline CDR1 and CDR2 sequences are MNHNY and SVGAGI (reference sequence). Trimming took off 2 bases at V and 4 bases at J, with 13 bases between the two ends. The CDR3 DNA sequence: TGTGCCAGCAGTTACGCGGGACGGGTGTCAGATACGCAGTATTTT. It yields the protein CASSYAGRVSDTQYF.

This chain links TRBV27 with TRBJ2-1; 8 positions match TRBD2. CDR1 MNHEY and CDR2 SMNVEV come from the germline V gene (reference sequence). The J segment lost 7 bases and the V segment lost 5 bases, leaving 13 bases of the junction unmatched. This CDR3 has 16 residues. The CDR3 nucleotides read TGTGCCAGCAGTAAAAACCGGGAGGGCCGGGGAAATGAGCAGTTCTTC. Residues: CASSKNREGRGNEQFF.

The J gene is TRBJ2-7, the V gene TRBV4-1; D is unresolved. The CDR3 consists of 13 residues. Trimming took 2 bases from V and 2 from J, leaving 7 bases between them. Germline V gene data show CDR1 as MGHRA and CDR2 as YSYEKL. In nucleotides, the CDR3 is TGCGCCAGCAGCCAAAAAGTCCCCTACGAGCAGTACTTC. This sequence encodes CASSQKVPYEQYF.

The rearrangement links TRBV27 to TRBJ2-7; TRBD2 matches at 8 bases. The junction had 11 bases not matched to a gene; V was cut back by 3 bases and J by 10 bases. Germline V CDR1 and CDR2: MNHEY, SMNVEV (reference sequence). CDR3 size: 14 residues. CDR3 loop: CASSLSPGGTAQYF. For the CDR3, the DNA is TGTGCCAGCAGTTTGTCCCCGGGGGGGACCGCTCAGTACTTC.

The chain links TRBV19 to TRBJ2-2; 10 bases are shared with TRBD1. The V gene's germline CDR1 is LNHDA and CDR2 SQIVND (reference sequence). J gave up 6 bases and V 3 bases, and 7 bases lay outside the gene matches. This CDR3 region has 16 residues. CDR3 DNA: TGTGCCAGTAGTATCAGGGGGACAGGGGTCCCCGGGGAGCTGTTTTTT. The encoded protein is CASSIRGTGVPGELFF.

The chain carries TRBV4-1 and TRBJ2-3; the D is unclear. The V gene's germline CDR1 is MGHRA and CDR2 YSYEKL. The CDR3 covers 13 residues. V lost 3 bases, J lost 2 bases, and 6 bases lay in between. The CDR3 bases are TGCGCCAGCAGCCAGACTCACACAGATACGCAGTATTTT. This gives the protein CASSQTHTDTQYF.

The count of this clone is one. The chain is built from TRBV15 and TRBJ1-2; the D is unclear. CDR3 length equals 17 residues. The V end was cut by 0 bases, the J end by 4 bases, with 18 bases between. CDR1 and CDR2 (germline): LNHNV, YYDKDF (reference sequence). CDR3 loop: CATSRDMVGTGPYGYTF. CDR3 in DNA: TGTGCCACCAGCAGAGATATGGTAGGCACGGGCCCCTATGGCTACACCTTC.

This sequence joins TRBV4-1 and TRBJ1-2; D not certain. V lost 1 base, J lost 8 bases, and 11 bases lay in between. The CDR3 runs 13 residues. Germline CDR1 reads MGHRA; CDR2 reads YSYEKL. The CDR3 DNA reads TGCGCCAGCAGCCAAGCTTCTTACTGGGGCTACACCTTC. Its protein product is CASSQASYWGYTF.

This chain connects TRBV10-1 to TRBJ2-3; no clear D gene. The CDR3 is 16 amino acids. Deletions cut 0 bases from V and 3 bases from J, with 13 bases between. CDR1 and CDR2 from the germline V gene are WNHNN and SYGVQD (reference sequence). The DNA of the CDR3 is TGCGCCAGCAGTGAGTCGATCATCGGCAAAACAGATACGCAGTATTTT. It yields the protein CASSESIIGKTDTQYF.

V usage is TRBV13 and J usage is TRBJ2-1; tentative D call: TRBD2 (6 bases). Trimming pared 4 bases from V and 16 bases from J, leaving 17 bases between. Germline-derived CDR1 and CDR2 are PRHDT and FYEKMQ (reference sequence). This CDR3 contains 12 residues. As DNA, the CDR3 is TGTGCCAGCAGCTGGGGGACTTCCAAACCCTTCTTC. This translates into CASSWGTSKPFF.